Listed below are T cell receptor beta chains from one sample, sequenced in a study of long-term antiretroviral therapy in people with HIV. Data came from immunoSEQ multiplex PCR; TCRdb stores just in-frame clones and leaves some out. In the table there are tens of thousands of clones, around 80% of which are singletons. Sequencing was performed on unsorted PBMCs, taken 0.5 years after starting antiretroviral therapy. Receptors were obtained from a man between 18 and 29 years old with HIV. Both conserved end residues are part of each CDR3. The order of the fields is J gene, clone size, V gene, D gene, CDR3 protein, CDR3 DNA. D genes are given only for firm matches. Clone sizes are given selectively: once, few, many, or a class where the clone is expanded.

j_gene: TRBJ2-5; abundance: NA; v_gene: TRBV15; d_gene: NA; CDR3aa: CATSRTTIGRDIRETQYF; CDR3nt: TGTGCCACCAGCAGAACCACCATAGGTCGAGACATACGAGAGACCCAGTACTTC
j_gene: TRBJ2-5; abundance: medium-sized; v_gene: TRBV7-7; d_gene: NA; CDR3aa: CASSARGSQETQYF; CDR3nt: TGTGCCAGCAGCGCCCGGGGAAGCCAAGAGACCCAGTACTTC
j_gene: TRBJ2-1; abundance: NA; v_gene: TRBV19; d_gene: TRBD2; CDR3aa: CASSMGGAVAGGLGEQFF; CDR3nt: TGTGCCAGTAGTATGGGAGGGGCAGTAGCGGGAGGGCTGGGTGAGCAGTTCTTC
j_gene: TRBJ2-1; abundance: NA; v_gene: TRBV9; d_gene: NA; CDR3aa: CASSVGGGPYNEQFF; CDR3nt: TGTGCCAGCAGCGTAGGTGGGGGGCCCTACAATGAGCAGTTCTTC
j_gene: TRBJ2-2; abundance: few; v_gene: TRBV18; d_gene: NA; CDR3aa: CASSPPTGNTGELFF; CDR3nt: TGTGCCAGCTCACCACCAACAGGGAACACCGGGGAGCTGTTTTTT
j_gene: TRBJ2-5; abundance: once; v_gene: TRBV2; d_gene: TRBD2; CDR3aa: CANPTLAGGRQETQYF; CDR3nt: TGTGCCAACCCAACTTTAGCGGGAGGTCGCCAAGAGACCCAGTACTTC
j_gene: TRBJ1-5; abundance: NA; v_gene: TRBV4-2; d_gene: NA; CDR3aa: CASSQASSGNQPQHF; CDR3nt: TGTGCCAGCAGCCAAGCTAGTTCAGGGAATCAGCCCCAGCATTTT
j_gene: TRBJ2-5; abundance: NA; v_gene: TRBV9; d_gene: TRBD2; CDR3aa: CASSAQAGVLQETQYF; CDR3nt: TGTGCCAGCAGCGCCCAAGCGGGGGTACTCCAAGAGACCCAGTACTTC
j_gene: TRBJ1-1; abundance: NA; v_gene: TRBV30; d_gene: NA; CDR3aa: CAWSVYGLTEAFF; CDR3nt: TGTGCCTGGAGTGTATATGGATTGACTGAAGCTTTCTTT
j_gene: TRBJ2-1; abundance: once; v_gene: TRBV5-1; d_gene: TRBD1; CDR3aa: CASSINRGAYNEQFF; CDR3nt: TGCGCCAGCAGCATCAACAGGGGAGCATACAATGAGCAGTTCTTC
j_gene: TRBJ2-4; abundance: NA; v_gene: TRBV7-3; d_gene: NA; CDR3aa: CASSSQGQQNIQYF; CDR3nt: TGTGCCAGCAGCTCCCAAGGGCAGCAAAACATTCAGTACTTC
j_gene: TRBJ2-7; abundance: once; v_gene: TRBV6-5; d_gene: TRBD1; CDR3aa: CASSYSKAGDSYEQYF; CDR3nt: TGTGCCAGCAGTTACTCGAAGGCAGGGGACAGTTACGAGCAGTACTTC
j_gene: TRBJ1-2; abundance: NA; v_gene: TRBV30; d_gene: NA; CDR3aa: CAWSGGGTSTIYGYTF; CDR3nt: TGTGCCTGGAGTGGCGGTGGGACATCAACTATTTATGGCTACACCTTC
j_gene: TRBJ1-2; abundance: NA; v_gene: TRBV4-2; d_gene: NA; CDR3aa: CASSQEKPYGYTF; CDR3nt: TGTGCCAGCAGCCAAGAGAAACCGTATGGCTACACCTTC
j_gene: TRBJ1-3; abundance: NA; v_gene: TRBV9; d_gene: NA; CDR3aa: CASRTDSGNTIYF; CDR3nt: TGTGCCAGCAGAACAGACTCTGGAAACACCATATATTTT
j_gene: TRBJ1-1; abundance: NA; v_gene: TRBV7-8; d_gene: TRBD1; CDR3aa: CASSSPGTGVAAFF; CDR3nt: TGTGCCAGCAGCTCTCCCGGGACAGGGGTCGCAGCTTTCTTT
j_gene: TRBJ1-2; abundance: NA; v_gene: TRBV5-1; d_gene: TRBD1; CDR3aa: CASSFGTGYDLNYGYTF; CDR3nt: TGCGCCAGCAGCTTTGGGACAGGGTACGACCTTAACTATGGCTACACCTTC
j_gene: TRBJ1-1; abundance: NA; v_gene: TRBV9; d_gene: NA; CDR3aa: CASSVEGGRNTEAFF; CDR3nt: TGTGCCAGCAGCGTAGAGGGAGGGAGGAACACTGAAGCTTTCTTT
j_gene: TRBJ2-1; abundance: NA; v_gene: TRBV27; d_gene: NA; CDR3aa: CASSPQAPEYFGQFF; CDR3nt: TGTGCCAGCAGTCCCCAGGCCCCTGAATATTTCGGGCAGTTCTTC
j_gene: TRBJ2-6; abundance: few; v_gene: TRBV19; d_gene: NA; CDR3aa: CASSTQGSGANVLTF; CDR3nt: TGTGCCAGTAGTACCCAGGGGTCTGGGGCCAACGTCCTGACTTTC
j_gene: TRBJ2-5; abundance: NA; v_gene: TRBV7-9; d_gene: TRBD2; CDR3aa: CASSSPGTSGETQYF; CDR3nt: TGTGCCAGCAGCTCTCCCGGGACTAGCGGGGAGACCCAGTACTTC
j_gene: TRBJ2-1; abundance: NA; v_gene: TRBV5-1; d_gene: NA; CDR3aa: CASREQGLSYNEQFF; CDR3nt: TGCGCCAGCAGGGAACAGGGTCTTTCCTACAATGAGCAGTTCTTC
j_gene: TRBJ1-2; abundance: NA; v_gene: TRBV25-1; d_gene: TRBD1; CDR3aa: CASSHRGQSYGYTF; CDR3nt: TGTGCCAGCAGCCACAGGGGGCAGAGCTATGGCTACACCTTC
j_gene: TRBJ1-4; abundance: NA; v_gene: TRBV4-3; d_gene: NA; CDR3aa: CASSQDRVEGGEKLFF; CDR3nt: TGCGCCAGCAGCCAAGATAGGGTGGAGGGGGGGGAAAAACTGTTTTTT
j_gene: TRBJ1-1; abundance: NA; v_gene: TRBV12-5; d_gene: NA; CDR3aa: CASGPNQGTNTEAFF; CDR3nt: TGTGCTAGTGGTCCAAACCAGGGTACGAACACTGAAGCTTTCTTT
j_gene: TRBJ2-5; abundance: NA; v_gene: TRBV25-1; d_gene: TRBD2; CDR3aa: CASTSGGGETQYF; CDR3nt: TGTGCCAGCACCAGCGGGGGGGGAGAGACCCAGTACTTC
j_gene: TRBJ2-7; abundance: NA; v_gene: TRBV4-3; d_gene: TRBD2; CDR3aa: CASSQDLGGGSYEQYF; CDR3nt: TGCGCCAGCAGCCAAGATCTGGGCGGGGGCTCCTACGAGCAGTACTTC
j_gene: TRBJ1-2; abundance: NA; v_gene: TRBV28; d_gene: TRBD1; CDR3aa: CASSYGTGLYGYTF; CDR3nt: TGTGCCAGCAGCTACGGGACAGGGCTCTATGGCTACACCTTC
j_gene: TRBJ1-1; abundance: NA; v_gene: TRBV6-6; d_gene: TRBD1; CDR3aa: CASSQRTGQGLAEAFF; CDR3nt: TGTGCCAGCAGTCAGAGGACGGGACAGGGCTTAGCTGAAGCTTTCTTT
j_gene: TRBJ1-1; abundance: NA; v_gene: TRBV14; d_gene: NA; CDR3aa: CASSSLGTEAFF; CDR3nt: TGTGCCAGCAGCTCCCTTGGGACTGAAGCTTTCTTT
j_gene: TRBJ1-1; abundance: NA; v_gene: TRBV7-3; d_gene: NA; CDR3aa: CASSLLGGSTEAFF; CDR3nt: TGTGCCAGCAGCTTACTCGGGGGGAGCACTGAAGCTTTCTTT
j_gene: TRBJ2-2; abundance: few; v_gene: TRBV28; d_gene: NA; CDR3aa: CASRTPFRSNTGELFF; CDR3nt: TGTGCCAGCAGGACTCCTTTCCGATCGAACACCGGGGAGCTGTTTTTT
j_gene: TRBJ1-1; abundance: NA; v_gene: TRBV7-9; d_gene: NA; CDR3aa: CASSLVRGMNTEAFF; CDR3nt: TGTGCCAGCAGCTTAGTTAGGGGCATGAACACTGAAGCTTTCTTT
j_gene: TRBJ1-4; abundance: NA; v_gene: TRBV7-9; d_gene: NA; CDR3aa: CAGSQPANEKLFF; CDR3nt: TGTGCCGGATCACAGCCCGCTAATGAAAAACTGTTTTTT
j_gene: TRBJ1-1; abundance: NA; v_gene: TRBV7-9; d_gene: TRBD1; CDR3aa: CASSLGLQGVTEAFF; CDR3nt: TGTGCCAGCAGCTTAGGTCTCCAGGGGGTCACTGAAGCTTTCTTT
j_gene: TRBJ2-1; abundance: once; v_gene: TRBV28; d_gene: NA; CDR3aa: CASSLGQRAREEQFF; CDR3nt: TGTGCCAGCAGCCTGGGACAGCGGGCCCGGGAGGAGCAGTTCTTC
j_gene: TRBJ2-2; abundance: NA; v_gene: TRBV19; d_gene: TRBD2; CDR3aa: CATPSGGPAGELFF; CDR3nt: TGTGCCACCCCTAGCGGGGGGCCAGCCGGGGAGCTGTTTTTT
j_gene: TRBJ2-4; abundance: NA; v_gene: TRBV9; d_gene: NA; CDR3aa: CASSPFGTPSTKNIQYF; CDR3nt: TGTGCCAGCAGCCCTTTTGGAACCCCCTCCACAAAAAACATTCAGTACTTC
j_gene: TRBJ1-1; abundance: NA; v_gene: TRBV5-4; d_gene: NA; CDR3aa: CASSFGDTEAFF; CDR3nt: TGTGCCAGCAGCTTCGGGGACACTGAAGCTTTCTTT
j_gene: TRBJ1-5; abundance: NA; v_gene: TRBV30; d_gene: NA; CDR3aa: CAWSDPFGEKPQHF; CDR3nt: TGTGCCTGGAGTGACCCTTTTGGGGAAAAGCCCCAGCATTTT
j_gene: TRBJ2-5; abundance: NA; v_gene: TRBV6-5; d_gene: NA; CDR3aa: CASSYRGAAQETQYF; CDR3nt: TGTGCCAGCAGTTACAGGGGGGCTGCACAAGAGACCCAGTACTTC
j_gene: TRBJ2-7; abundance: NA; v_gene: TRBV30; d_gene: NA; CDR3aa: CAWSNGGSSVEQYF; CDR3nt: TGTGCCTGGAGTAACGGGGGTAGTAGCGTCGAGCAGTACTTC
j_gene: TRBJ2-3; abundance: once; v_gene: TRBV30; d_gene: NA; CDR3aa: CAWNSGTGTQYF; CDR3nt: TGTGCCTGGAACTCAGGAACGGGTACGCAGTATTTT
j_gene: TRBJ2-7; abundance: NA; v_gene: TRBV28; d_gene: TRBD1; CDR3aa: CASSSIGTVHEQYF; CDR3nt: TGTGCCAGCAGTTCGATAGGGACAGTGCACGAGCAGTACTTC
j_gene: TRBJ2-7; abundance: NA; v_gene: TRBV28; d_gene: NA; CDR3aa: CASSLVGEAYEQYF; CDR3nt: TGTGCCAGCAGTTTAGTAGGGGAGGCCTACGAGCAGTACTTC
j_gene: TRBJ2-7; abundance: NA; v_gene: TRBV11-1; d_gene: NA; CDR3aa: CASSLGTDYEQYF; CDR3nt: TGTGCCAGCAGCCTTGGGACGGACTACGAGCAGTACTTC
j_gene: TRBJ2-5; abundance: NA; v_gene: TRBV5-4; d_gene: NA; CDR3aa: CASSRGVFDQETQYF; CDR3nt: TGTGCCAGCAGCCGCGGGGTTTTTGACCAAGAGACCCAGTACTTC
j_gene: TRBJ2-7; abundance: NA; v_gene: TRBV5-4; d_gene: NA; CDR3aa: CASSSSTTLYEQYF; CDR3nt: TGTGCCAGCAGCTCTTCCACAACCCTCTACGAGCAGTACTTC
j_gene: TRBJ1-2; abundance: NA; v_gene: TRBV19; d_gene: NA; CDR3aa: CASNRDGHYGYTF; CDR3nt: TGTGCCAGTAACCGGGACGGCCACTATGGCTACACCTTC
j_gene: TRBJ2-7; abundance: NA; v_gene: TRBV11-2; d_gene: NA; CDR3aa: CASSLGPLAYEQYF; CDR3nt: TGTGCCAGCAGCTTAGGGCCTTTGGCCTACGAGCAGTACTTC
j_gene: TRBJ1-2; abundance: NA; v_gene: TRBV5-1; d_gene: TRBD1; CDR3aa: CASSLVDRVGFNYGYTF; CDR3nt: TGCGCCAGCAGCTTGGTGGACAGGGTGGGATTTAACTATGGCTACACCTTC
j_gene: TRBJ2-5; abundance: NA; v_gene: TRBV4-1; d_gene: TRBD1; CDR3aa: CASSQDSQGAVVTQYF; CDR3nt: TGCGCCAGCAGCCAAGATAGCCAGGGGGCTGTCGTGACCCAGTACTTC
j_gene: TRBJ1-6; abundance: NA; v_gene: TRBV19; d_gene: NA; CDR3aa: CASSETSSLRGPYNSPLHF; CDR3nt: TGTGCCAGTAGTGAGACATCGAGCCTCAGAGGCCCCTATAATTCACCCCTCCACTTT
j_gene: TRBJ2-3; abundance: NA; v_gene: TRBV7-3; d_gene: NA; CDR3aa: CASSLGPSTDTQYF; CDR3nt: TGTGCCAGCAGCTTGGGACCGAGCACAGATACGCAGTATTTT